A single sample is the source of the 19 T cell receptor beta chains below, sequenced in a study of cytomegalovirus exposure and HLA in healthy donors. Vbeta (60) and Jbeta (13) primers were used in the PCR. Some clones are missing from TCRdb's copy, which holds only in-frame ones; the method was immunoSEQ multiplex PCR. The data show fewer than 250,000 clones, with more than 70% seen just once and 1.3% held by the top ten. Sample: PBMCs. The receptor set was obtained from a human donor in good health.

Here the CDR3 reads CASSVLGPLLNTEAFF. The CDR3 DNA is TGTGCCAGCAGTGTACTGGGCCCGCTATTGAACACTGAAGCTTTCTTT. This rearrangement joins TRBV2 to TRBJ1-1; D unclear. CDR1 is SNHLY and CDR2 is FYNNEI in the germline V gene. V was shortened by 4 bases and J by 0 bases, with 15 bases between the two germline ends. This CDR3 region has 16 residues.

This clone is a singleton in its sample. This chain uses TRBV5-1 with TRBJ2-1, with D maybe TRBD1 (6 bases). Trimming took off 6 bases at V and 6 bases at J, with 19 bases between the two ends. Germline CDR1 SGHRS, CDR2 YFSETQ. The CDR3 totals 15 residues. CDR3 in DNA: TGCGCCAGCACCCTTAAGGGGGTTGGAGGCAATGAGCAGTTCTTC. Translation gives CASTLKGVGGNEQFF. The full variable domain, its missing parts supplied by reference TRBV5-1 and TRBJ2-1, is KAGVTQTPRYLIKTRGQQVTLSCSPISGHRSVSWYQQTPGQGLQFLFEYFSETQRNKGNFPGRFSGRQFSNSRSEMNVSTLELGDSALYLCASTLKGVGGNEQFFGPGTRLTVL.

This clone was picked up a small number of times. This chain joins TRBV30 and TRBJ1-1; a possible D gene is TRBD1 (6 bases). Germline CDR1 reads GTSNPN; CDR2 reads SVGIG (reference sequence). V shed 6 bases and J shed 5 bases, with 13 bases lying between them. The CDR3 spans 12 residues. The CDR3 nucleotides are TGTGCCTGCTCAACAGGGTCAACTGAAGCTTTCTTT. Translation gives CACSTGSTEAFF. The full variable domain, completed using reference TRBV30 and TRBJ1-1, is SQTIHQWPATLVQPVGSPLSLECTVEGTSNPNLYWYRQAAGRGLQLLFYSVGIGQISSEVPQNLSASRPQDRQFILSSKKLLLSDSGFYLCACSTGSTEAFFGQGTRLTVV.

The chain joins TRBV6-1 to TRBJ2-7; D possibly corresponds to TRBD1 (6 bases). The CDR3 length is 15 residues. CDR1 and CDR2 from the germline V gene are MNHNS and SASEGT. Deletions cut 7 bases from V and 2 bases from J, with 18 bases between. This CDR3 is CASNGFRGITYEQYF. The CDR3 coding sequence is TGTGCCAGCAACGGTTTTAGGGGGATAACCTACGAGCAGTACTTC.

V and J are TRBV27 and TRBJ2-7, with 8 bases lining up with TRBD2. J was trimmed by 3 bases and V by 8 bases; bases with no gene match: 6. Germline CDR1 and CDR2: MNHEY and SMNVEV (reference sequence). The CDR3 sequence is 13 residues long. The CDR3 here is CASSRGGNYEQYF. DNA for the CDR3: TGTGCCAGCTCCCGGGGGGGCAACTACGAGCAGTACTTC.

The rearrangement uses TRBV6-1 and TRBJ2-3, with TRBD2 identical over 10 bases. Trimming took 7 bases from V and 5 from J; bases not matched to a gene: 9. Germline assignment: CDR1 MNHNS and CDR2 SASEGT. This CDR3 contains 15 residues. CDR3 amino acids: CASTPGLAHQDTQYF. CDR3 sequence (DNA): TGTGCCAGCACCCCGGGACTAGCGCATCAAGATACGCAGTATTTT.

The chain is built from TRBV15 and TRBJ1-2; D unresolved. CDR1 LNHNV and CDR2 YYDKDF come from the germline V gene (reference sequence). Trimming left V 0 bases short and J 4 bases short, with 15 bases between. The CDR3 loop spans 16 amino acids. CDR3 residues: CATSRDFEGKLYGYTF. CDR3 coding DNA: TGTGCCACCAGCAGAGATTTTGAGGGAAAACTCTATGGCTACACCTTC.

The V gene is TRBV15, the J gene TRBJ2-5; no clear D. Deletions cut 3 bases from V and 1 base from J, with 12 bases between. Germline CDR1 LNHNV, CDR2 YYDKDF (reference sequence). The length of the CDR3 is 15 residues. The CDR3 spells CATSSPRILQETQYF. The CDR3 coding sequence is TGTGCCACCAGCAGTCCGCGGATACTCCAAGAGACCCAGTACTTC.

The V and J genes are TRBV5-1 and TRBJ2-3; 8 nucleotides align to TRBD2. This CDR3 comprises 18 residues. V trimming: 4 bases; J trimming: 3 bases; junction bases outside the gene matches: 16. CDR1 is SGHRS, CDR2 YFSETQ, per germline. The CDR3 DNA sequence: TGCGCCAGCAGCCGGGCTACTAGCGGAGAACTAAGAACAGATACGCAGTATTTT. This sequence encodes CASSRATSGELRTDTQYF.

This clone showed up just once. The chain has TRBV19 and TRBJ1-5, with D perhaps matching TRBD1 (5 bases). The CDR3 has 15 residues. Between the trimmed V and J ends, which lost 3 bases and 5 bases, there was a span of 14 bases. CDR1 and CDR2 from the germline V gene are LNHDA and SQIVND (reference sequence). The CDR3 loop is CASSIGQGRYQPQHF. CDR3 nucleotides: TGTGCCAGTAGTATCGGGCAGGGAAGGTATCAGCCCCAGCATTTT. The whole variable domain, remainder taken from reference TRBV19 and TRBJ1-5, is DGGITQSPKYLFRKEGQNVTLSCEQNLNHDAMYWYRQDPGQGLRLIYYSQIVNDFQKGDIAEGYSVSREKKESFPLTVTSAQKNPTAFYLCASSIGQGRYQPQHFGDGTRLSIL.

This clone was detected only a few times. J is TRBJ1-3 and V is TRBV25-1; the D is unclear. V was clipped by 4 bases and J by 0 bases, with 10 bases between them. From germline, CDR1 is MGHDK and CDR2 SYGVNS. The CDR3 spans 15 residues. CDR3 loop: CASSGLKSSGNTIYF. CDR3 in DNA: TGTGCCAGCAGTGGTCTCAAGAGCTCTGGAAACACCATATATTTT.

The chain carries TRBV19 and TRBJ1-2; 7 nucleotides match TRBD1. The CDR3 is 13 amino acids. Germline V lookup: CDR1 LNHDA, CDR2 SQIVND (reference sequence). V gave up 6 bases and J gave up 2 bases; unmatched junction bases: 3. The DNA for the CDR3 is TGTGCCAGTAGCCCGGGACAGAACTATGGCTACACCTTC. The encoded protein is CASSPGQNYGYTF. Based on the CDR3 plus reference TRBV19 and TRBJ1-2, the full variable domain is DGGITQSPKYLFRKEGQNVTLSCEQNLNHDAMYWYRQDPGQGLRLIYYSQIVNDFQKGDIAEGYSVSREKKESFPLTVTSAQKNPTAFYLCASSPGQNYGYTFGSGTRLTVV.

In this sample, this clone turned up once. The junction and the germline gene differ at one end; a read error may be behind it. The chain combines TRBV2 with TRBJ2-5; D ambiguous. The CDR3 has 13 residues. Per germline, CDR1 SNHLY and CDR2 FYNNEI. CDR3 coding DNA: TGTGCCAGCACTCGGGTTGGTAAAGATACCCAGTACTTC. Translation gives CASTRVGKDTQYF.

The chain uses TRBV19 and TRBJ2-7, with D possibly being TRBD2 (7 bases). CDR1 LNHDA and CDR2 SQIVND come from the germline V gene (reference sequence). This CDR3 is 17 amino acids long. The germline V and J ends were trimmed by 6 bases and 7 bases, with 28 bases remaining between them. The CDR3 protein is CASRLGSSGGLSGEQYF. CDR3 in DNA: TGTGCCAGTAGGCTAGGATCGTCGGGGGGCCTATCCGGGGAGCAGTACTTC.

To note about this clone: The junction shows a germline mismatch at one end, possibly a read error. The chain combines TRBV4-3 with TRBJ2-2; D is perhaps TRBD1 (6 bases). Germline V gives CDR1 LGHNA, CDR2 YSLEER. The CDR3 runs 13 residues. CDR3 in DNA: TGCGCCAGCACCCAACAGGGAACCGGGGAGCTGTTTTTT. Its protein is CASTQQGTGELFF.

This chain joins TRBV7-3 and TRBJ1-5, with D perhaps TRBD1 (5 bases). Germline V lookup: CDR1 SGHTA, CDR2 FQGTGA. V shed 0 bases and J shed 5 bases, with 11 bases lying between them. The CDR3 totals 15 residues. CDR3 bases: TGTGCCAGCAGCTTAACCCTGTCAGGGCATCAGCCCCAGCATTTT. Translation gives CASSLTLSGHQPQHF.

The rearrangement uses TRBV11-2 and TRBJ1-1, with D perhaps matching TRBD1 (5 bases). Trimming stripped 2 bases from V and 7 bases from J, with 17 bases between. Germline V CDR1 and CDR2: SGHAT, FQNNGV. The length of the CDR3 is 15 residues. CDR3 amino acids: CASSLSGAAGVEAFF. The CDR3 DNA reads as TGTGCCAGCAGCTTAAGTGGGGCGGCGGGGGTTGAAGCTTTCTTT.

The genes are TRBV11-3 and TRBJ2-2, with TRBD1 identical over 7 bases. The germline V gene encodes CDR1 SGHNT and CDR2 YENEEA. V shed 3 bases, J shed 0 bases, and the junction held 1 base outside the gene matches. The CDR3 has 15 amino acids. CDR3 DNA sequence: TGTGCCAGCAGCTTGGGACAGTCGAACACCGGGGAGCTGTTTTTT. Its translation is CASSLGQSNTGELFF.

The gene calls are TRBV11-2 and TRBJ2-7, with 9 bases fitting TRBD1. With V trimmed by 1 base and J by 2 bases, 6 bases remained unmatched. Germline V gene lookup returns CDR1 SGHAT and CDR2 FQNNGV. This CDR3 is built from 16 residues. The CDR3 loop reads CASSLAPDRGTYEQYF. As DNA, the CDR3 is TGTGCCAGCAGCTTAGCCCCGGACAGGGGAACCTACGAGCAGTACTTC.